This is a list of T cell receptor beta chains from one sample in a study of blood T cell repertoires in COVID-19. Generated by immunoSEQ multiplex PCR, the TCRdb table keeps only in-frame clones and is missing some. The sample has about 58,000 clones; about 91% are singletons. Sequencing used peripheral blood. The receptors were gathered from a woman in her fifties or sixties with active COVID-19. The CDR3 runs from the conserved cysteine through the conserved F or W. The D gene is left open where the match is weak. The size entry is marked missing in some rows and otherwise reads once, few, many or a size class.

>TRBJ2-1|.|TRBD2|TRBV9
TGTGCCAGCAGCGTAGATATAGCGGGGGAGGGTGAGCAGTTCTTC
CASSVDIAGEGEQFF
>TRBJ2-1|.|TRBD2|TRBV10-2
TGCGCCAGCAGTGTCACCCGGACTAGCGGGGCGTACAATGAGCAGTTCTTC
CASSVTRTSGAYNEQFF
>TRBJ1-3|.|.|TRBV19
TGTGCCAGTAGTGAAACAGCACTCTCTGGAAACACCATATATTTT
CASSETALSGNTIYF
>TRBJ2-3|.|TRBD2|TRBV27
TGTGCCAGCAGTTCTCGGCTAGCGGGAGATACGCAGTATTTT
CASSSRLAGDTQYF
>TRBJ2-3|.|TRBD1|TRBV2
TGTGCCAAATGGGACAGCGATCGCACAGATACGCAGTATTTT
CAKWDSDRTDTQYF
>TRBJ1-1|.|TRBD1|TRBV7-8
TGTGCCAGCAGCCGTTACAGGGGGCTAGGCAACACTGAAGCTTTCTTT
CASSRYRGLGNTEAFF
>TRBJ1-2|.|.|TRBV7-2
TGTGCCAGCAGCTATCTGACAGGTGGCTACACCTTC
CASSYLTGGYTF
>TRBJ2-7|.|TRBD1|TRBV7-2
TGTGCCAGCAGCTTAGCCCGGACAGGGTCCTACGAGCAGTACTTC
CASSLARTGSYEQYF
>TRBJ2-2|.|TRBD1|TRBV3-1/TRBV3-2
TGTGCCAGCAGCCAAGATTCCGGGACAGAGATCACCGGGGAGCTGTTTTTT
CASSQDSGTEITGELFF
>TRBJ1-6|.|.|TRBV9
TGTGCCAGCAGCGGGACATCAGGTTCCTATAATTCACCCCTCCACTTT
CASSGTSGSYNSPLHF
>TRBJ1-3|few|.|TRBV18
TGTGCCAGCTCACCCACAGGCTTCTCTGGAAACACCATATATTTT
CASSPTGFSGNTIYF
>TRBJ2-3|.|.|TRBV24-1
TGTGCCACCAGTGACCCCGGGGGTGCGGGCACAGATACGCAGTATTTT
CATSDPGGAGTDTQYF
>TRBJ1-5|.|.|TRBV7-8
TGTGCCAGCAGCCTGGCGGTAGGCGGGGATCAGCCCCAGCATTTT
CASSLAVGGDQPQHF
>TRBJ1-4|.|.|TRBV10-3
TGTGCCATCAGGAACACGGACGACAGTGGGAATGAAAAACTGTTTTTT
CAIRNTDDSGNEKLFF
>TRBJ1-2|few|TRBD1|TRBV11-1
TGTGCCAGCAGCCTCCTCGGACAGGGTTACACCTTC
CASSLLGQGYTF
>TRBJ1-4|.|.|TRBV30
TGTGCCTGGAGTGGGCAGTCAACTAATGAAAAACTGTTTTTT
CAWSGQSTNEKLFF
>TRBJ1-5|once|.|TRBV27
TGTGCCAGCAGTTTTGTAGCAAATCAGCCCCAGCATTTT
CASSFVANQPQHF
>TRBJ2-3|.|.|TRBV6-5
TGTGCCAGCAGTACCCGGACAGCTAGCACAGATACGCAGTATTTT
CASSTRTASTDTQYF
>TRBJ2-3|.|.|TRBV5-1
TGCGCCAGCAGGGACGGGACTAGCACAGATACGCAGTATTTT
CASRDGTSTDTQYF
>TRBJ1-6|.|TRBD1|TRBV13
TGTGCCAGCAGCTCACGACAGGGTAAAGGATCACCCCTCCACTTT
CASSSRQGKGSPLHF
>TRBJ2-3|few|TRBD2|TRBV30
TGTGCCTGGGATTTTAGCGGGGGCACAGATACGCAGTATTTT
CAWDFSGGTDTQYF
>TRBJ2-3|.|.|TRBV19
TGTGCCAGTAGAGGAGGGGCGGGTGGCACAGATACGCAGTATTTT
CASRGGAGGTDTQYF
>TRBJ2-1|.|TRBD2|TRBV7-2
TGTGCCAGCAGCCCCGCTAGCGGGGGGGGCTATGAGCAGTTCTTC
CASSPASGGGYEQFF
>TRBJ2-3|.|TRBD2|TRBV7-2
TGTGCCAGCAGCTTGCGGCGGGGGGGGGTCACAGATACGCAGTATTTT
CASSLRRGGVTDTQYF
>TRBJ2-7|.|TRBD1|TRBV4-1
TGCGCCAGCAGCCAAGAGGACAGGGGAACCTACGAGCAGTACTTC
CASSQEDRGTYEQYF
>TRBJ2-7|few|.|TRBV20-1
TGCAGTGCTGGCCAGGACTACGAGCAGTACTTC
CSAGQDYEQYF
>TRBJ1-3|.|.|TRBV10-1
TGCGCCAGACAGGAGTCTGGAAACACCATATATTTT
CARQESGNTIYF
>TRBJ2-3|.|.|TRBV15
TGTGCCACCAGCACTTCTCGAGCAGACTTGACAGATACGCAGTATTTT
CATSTSRADLTDTQYF
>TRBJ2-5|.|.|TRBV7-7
TGTGCCAGCAGCTTAGGCAGCCAAGAGACCCAGTACTTC
CASSLGSQETQYF
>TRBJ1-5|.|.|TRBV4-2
TGTGCCAGCAGCCAAGATCAGGGCGGCGATCAGCCCCAGCATTTT
CASSQDQGGDQPQHF
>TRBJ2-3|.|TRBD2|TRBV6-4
TGTGCCAGCAGTCGACTAGCGGGGAGTACAGATACGCAGTATTTT
CASSRLAGSTDTQYF
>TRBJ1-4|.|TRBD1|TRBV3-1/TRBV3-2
TGTGCCAGCAGCCAACCAACAGGGGGTATTAATGAAAAACTGTTTTTT
CASSQPTGGINEKLFF
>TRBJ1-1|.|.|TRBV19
TGTGCCAGTAGTGGCCGCCCTCGGAGTCGGGCTTTCTTT
CASSGRPRSRAFF
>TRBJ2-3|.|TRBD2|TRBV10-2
TGCGCCAGCAGACCCTCTAGCGGGGGGGCCGGGGCAGATACGCAGTATTTT
CASRPSSGGAGADTQYF
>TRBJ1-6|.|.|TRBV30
TGTGCCTGGACACAGGAGACTAATTCACCCCTCCACTTT
CAWTQETNSPLHF
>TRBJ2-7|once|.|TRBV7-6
TGTGCCAGCAGCCCCCAGGGTAGCGGTAAGGACTACGAGCAGTACTTC
CASSPQGSGKDYEQYF
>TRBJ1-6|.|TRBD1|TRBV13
TGTGCCAGCAGCTTAAGTACAGGGGTTAATTCACCCCTCCACTTT
CASSLSTGVNSPLHF
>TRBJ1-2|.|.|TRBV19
TGTGCCAGTAGTATAGTGACATCGAACTATGGCTACACCTTC
CASSIVTSNYGYTF
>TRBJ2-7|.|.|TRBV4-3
TGCGCCAGCAGCCCAGGCGTGCAAGACGAGCAGTACTTC
CASSPGVQDEQYF
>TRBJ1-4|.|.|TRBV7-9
TGTGCCAGCAGCTGGACAGCAACTAATGAAAAACTGTTTTTT
CASSWTATNEKLFF
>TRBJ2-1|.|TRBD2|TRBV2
TGTGCCAGCAGCCCCGTCCCGGGACTAGCGGGGGGGGCCCCGGGGTTCTTC
CASSPVPGLAGGAPGFF
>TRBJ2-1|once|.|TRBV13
TGTGCCAGCAGCTTAACGGACAGCAGGCTCTACAATGAGCAGTTCTTC
CASSLTDSRLYNEQFF
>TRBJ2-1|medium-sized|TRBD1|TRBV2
TGTGCCAGCAGTGATGGGACCGGGACAGGGGCATGGAATGAGCAGTTCTTC
CASSDGTGTGAWNEQFF
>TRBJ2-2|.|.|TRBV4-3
TGCGCCAGCAGCTCGTTAGTGACCGGGGAGCTGTTTTTT
CASSSLVTGELFF
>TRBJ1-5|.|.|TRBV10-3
TGTGCCATCGGGGGGGAGTACGTGGGTCAGCCCCAGCATTTT
CAIGGEYVGQPQHF
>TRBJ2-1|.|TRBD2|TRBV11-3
TGTGCCAGCAGCACGGGACTAGCGGTGAACAATGAGCAGTTCTTC
CASSTGLAVNNEQFF
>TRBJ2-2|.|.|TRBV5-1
TGCGCCAGCAGCTTGGGACAGAACACCGGGGAGCTGTTTTTT
CASSLGQNTGELFF
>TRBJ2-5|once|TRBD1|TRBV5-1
TGCGCCAGCAGCTTGGGGGGACAGGGCCAAGAGACCCAGTACTTC
CASSLGGQGQETQYF
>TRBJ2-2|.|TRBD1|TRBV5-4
TGTGCCAGCAGCTTGGCCTGGGGGACAGATAACACCGGGGAGCTGTTTTTT
CASSLAWGTDNTGELFF
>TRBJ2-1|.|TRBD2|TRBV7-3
TGTGCCAGCAGCCCGCCGGGAGGTGAGCAGTTCTTC
CASSPPGGEQFF
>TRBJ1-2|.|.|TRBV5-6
TGTGCCAGCAGCTTGCGGGGTCCAAGGGGCTACACCTTC
CASSLRGPRGYTF
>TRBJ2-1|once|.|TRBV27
TGTGCCAGCAGCTTGTCGGATGAGCAGTTCTTC
CASSLSDEQFF
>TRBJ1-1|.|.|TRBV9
TGTGCCAGCAGCGCCATCCTAGGGACAGAAGCTTTCTTT
CASSAILGTEAFF